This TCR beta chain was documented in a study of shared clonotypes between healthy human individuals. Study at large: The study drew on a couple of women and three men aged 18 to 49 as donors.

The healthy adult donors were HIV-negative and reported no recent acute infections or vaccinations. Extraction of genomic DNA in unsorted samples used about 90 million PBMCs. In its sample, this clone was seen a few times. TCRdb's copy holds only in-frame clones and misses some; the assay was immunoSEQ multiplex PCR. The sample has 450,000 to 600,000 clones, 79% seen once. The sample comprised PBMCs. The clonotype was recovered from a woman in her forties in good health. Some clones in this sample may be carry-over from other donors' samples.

CDR3 amino acids: CASSIGLYSSDTQYF. The CDR3, as DNA: TGTGCCAGTAGTATAGGCCTTTATAGCTCAGATACGCAGTATTTT. J is TRBJ2-3 and V is TRBV19; no firm D call. The CDR3 has 15 amino acids. The germline V gene encodes CDR1 LNHDA and CDR2 SQIVND (reference sequence). V lost 1 base and J lost 4, with 12 bases in between.